A single sample gave rise to the 27 T cell receptor beta chains below, sequenced in a study of beta chain features in type 1 diabetes. Since all of the isolated RNA was reverse transcribed, expressed TCRB transcripts were what got sequenced. The assay was immunoSEQ multiplex PCR, and TCRdb's table has in-frame clones only and misses some. The sample shows about 330,000 clones, approximately 10% of them seen only once. What was sequenced was naive CD4+ T cells from blood. The receptors stem from a woman aged 25 to 39 in good health.

V gene TRBV9 combines with J gene TRBJ2-6; D is possibly TRBD1 (7 bases). This CDR3 has 19 amino acids. V lost 4 bases and J 1 base, leaving 21 bases between the germline ends. From germline, CDR1 is SGDLS and CDR2 YYNGEE. The CDR3 is CASSPGGFRGLSGANVLTF. CDR3 DNA sequence: TGTGCCAGCAGCCCAGGGGGGTTCCGGGGGCTTTCTGGGGCCAACGTCCTGACTTTC.

This clone has just a few counts. The chain links TRBV28 to TRBJ2-5, with a tentative D call TRBD1 (6 bases). The CDR3 runs to 13 residues. The V gene lost 10 bases and the J gene lost 4 bases, with 16 bases spanning the gap. Germline lookup yields CDR1 MDHEN and CDR2 SYDVKM. CDR3 sequence (DNA): TGTGCCATAAGGGGGAGATTGGGAGAGACCCAGTACTTC. Translation gives CAIRGRLGETQYF.

This clone occurred a few times. The J gene is TRBJ1-1, the V gene TRBV9; tentative D call: TRBD1 (5 bases). The V gene lost 3 bases and the J gene lost 5 bases, with 17 bases spanning the gap. Germline lookup yields CDR1 SGDLS and CDR2 YYNGEE. The CDR3 loop spans 15 amino acids. CDR3 in amino acids: CASSENRQGSTEAFF. The CDR3 DNA reads TGTGCCAGCAGCGAGAACCGGCAGGGTAGTACTGAAGCTTTCTTT. Full variable domain (outside the CDR3, taken from reference TRBV9 and TRBJ1-1): DSGVTQTPKHLITATGQRVTLRCSPRSGDLSVYWYQQSLDQGLQFLIQYYNGEERAKGNILERFSAQQFPDLHSELNLSSLELGDSALYFCASSENRQGSTEAFFGQGTRLTVV.

The chain joins TRBV4-3 to TRBJ2-7; TRBD1 might be the D (6 bases). The CDR3 extends over 16 amino acids. V was clipped by 3 bases and J by 3 bases, with 18 bases between them. CDR1 LGHNA and CDR2 YSLEER come from the germline V gene. In DNA, the CDR3 is TGCGCCAGCAGCCAGAAATCCACAGGGACCGTCTACGAGCAGTACTTC. This encodes CASSQKSTGTVYEQYF.

This chain links TRBV7-2 with TRBJ1-2, with 8 bases aligning to TRBD1. This CDR3 is built from 14 residues. Per germline, CDR1 SGHTA and CDR2 FQGNSA. V trimming: 1 base; J trimming: 5 bases; junction bases outside the gene matches: 3. The CDR3: CASSLDRGKYGYTF. DNA for the CDR3: TGTGCCAGCAGCTTAGACAGGGGGAAGTATGGCTACACCTTC.

The V gene is TRBV7-2, the J gene TRBJ2-3; unclear D gene. Per the germline V gene, CDR1 is SGHTA and CDR2 is FQGNSA. V lost 2 bases and J lost 3, with 12 bases in between. The CDR3 is 15 amino acids. The CDR3: CASSLFAPLTDTQYF. CDR3 DNA: TGTGCCAGCAGCTTATTCGCGCCCCTTACAGATACGCAGTATTTT.

The V call is TRBV5-1, the J call TRBJ1-2; 10 bases are shared with TRBD1. CDR3 length equals 16 residues. CDR1 is SGHRS and CDR2 is YFSETQ in the germline V gene. V lost 2 bases, J lost 4 bases, and 8 bases stayed unmatched. DNA for the CDR3: TGCGCCAGCAGCTTACTAGGACAGGGGGTCGGCTATGGCTACACCTTC. It yields the protein CASSLLGQGVGYGYTF.

This chain links TRBV2 with TRBJ1-5, with 7 bases lining up with TRBD1. V lost 5 bases to trimming and J lost 3 bases; unmatched junction nucleotides: 7. Germline V gene sequence: CDR1 SNHLY, CDR2 FYNNEI. The CDR3 is made up of 15 amino acids. As DNA, the CDR3 is TGTGCCAGCAGTTTAACAGGGGTGATCAATCAGCCCCAGCATTTT. Protein product: CASSLTGVINQPQHF.

This clone was seen at least ten times. The V call is TRBV4-3, the J call TRBJ2-2; the D is unclear. Looked up from germline, CDR1 is LGHNA and CDR2 is YSLEER. The CDR3 extends over 14 amino acids. V lost 4 bases and J lost 7, with 13 bases in between. The CDR3 protein is CASSLPHPSGELFF. The CDR3 bases are TGCGCCAGCAGCCTCCCGCACCCGAGCGGGGAGCTGTTTTTT.

The chain couples TRBV15 to TRBJ2-7; 7 bases match TRBD1. The ends lost 0 bases at V and 10 bases at J; junction bases unmatched: 6. The germline V gene encodes CDR1 LNHNV and CDR2 YYDKDF (reference sequence). CDR3 length: 13 amino acids. This CDR3 reads CATSRDFQGDQYF. CDR3 coding DNA: TGTGCCACCAGCAGAGATTTCCAGGGGGATCAGTACTTC. The variable domain in full, with the rest retrieved from reference TRBV15 and TRBJ2-7, is DAMVIQNPRYQVTQFGKPVTLSCSQTLNHNVMYWYQQKSSQAPKLLFHYYDKDFNNEADTPDNFQSRRPNTSFCFLDIRSPGLGDTAMYLCATSRDFQGDQYFGPGTRLTVT.

This clone was detected only a few times. This sequence joins TRBV29-1 and TRBJ1-1; 7 bases are shared with TRBD1. Germline loops: CDR1 SQVTM, CDR2 ANQGSEA. Unmatched junction bases numbered 5, after V lost 7 bases and J lost 3 bases. The CDR3 covers 12 residues. The CDR3 DNA sequence: TGCAGCGGAAACAGGGGTGACACTGAAGCTTTCTTT. It translates to CSGNRGDTEAFF.

This clone came up a few times. The genes are TRBV7-2 and TRBJ2-1, with 9 bases fitting TRBD1. Germline-derived CDR1 and CDR2 are SGHTA and FQGNSA. This CDR3 is built from 17 residues. V lost 5 bases, J lost 0 bases, and 8 bases stayed unmatched. The CDR3 is CASSPGQGKSSYNEQFF. The CDR3 bases are TGTGCCAGCAGCCCGGGACAGGGAAAGAGCTCCTACAATGAGCAGTTCTTC. Combining the CDR3 with reference TRBV7-2 and TRBJ2-1 gives the whole variable domain GAGVSQSPSNKVTEKGKDVELRCDPISGHTALYWYRQSLGQGLEFLIYFQGNSAPDKSGLPSDRFSAERTGGSVSTLTIQRTQQEDSAVYLCASSPGQGKSSYNEQFFGPGTRLTVL.

CDR3 sequence reads: CASSPTRAGSYNEQFF. The CDR3 nucleotides read TGTGCCAGCAGTCCTACGAGGGCGGGGTCCTACAATGAGCAGTTCTTC. The V gene is TRBV25-1, the J gene TRBJ2-1; TRBD2 might be the D (6 bases). V was shortened by 5 bases and J by 1 base, with 15 bases between the two germline ends. This CDR3 is built from 16 residues. CDR1 and CDR2 (germline): MGHDK, SYGVNS.

The chain employs TRBV5-1 and TRBJ2-1; TRBD2 is a possible D gene (5 bases). Trimming stripped 4 bases from V and 0 bases from J, with 11 bases between. Germline V gene sequence: CDR1 SGHRS, CDR2 YFSETQ. The CDR3 totals 15 residues. The CDR3: CASSDQSGSYNEQFF. The CDR3 nucleotides read TGCGCCAGCAGCGACCAGAGCGGCTCCTACAATGAGCAGTTCTTC.

The V and J genes are TRBV30 and TRBJ2-1, with 10 bases matching TRBD2. Germline V lookup: CDR1 GTSNPN, CDR2 SVGIG (reference sequence). This CDR3 has 15 residues. Trimming removed 0 bases from V and 8 bases from J; junction bases left unmatched: 7. The CDR3 region is CAWSVPSGSTDEQFF. CDR3 nucleotide sequence: TGTGCCTGGAGTGTGCCTAGCGGGAGTACCGATGAGCAGTTCTTC.

This chain links TRBV5-1 with TRBJ1-1, with a weak D call TRBD1 (6 bases). In germline, CDR1 is SGHRS, CDR2 YFSETQ. V lost 0 bases, J lost 1 base, and 10 bases lay in between. This CDR3 contains 15 residues. The CDR3 loop reads CASSLEGQKNTEAFF. The CDR3 bases are TGCGCCAGCAGCTTGGAAGGACAGAAGAACACTGAAGCTTTCTTT.

This clone was found a few times. J is TRBJ2-1 and V is TRBV29-1; 12 nucleotides agree with TRBD2. Trimming removed 7 bases from V and 7 bases from J; junction bases left unmatched: 8. This CDR3 contains 14 residues. Germline V gives CDR1 SQVTM, CDR2 ANQGSEA. CDR3 sequence (DNA): TGCAGCGCCCCCACTAGCGGGAGGTTTAATGAGCAGTTCTTC. It translates to CSAPTSGRFNEQFF.

The chain combines TRBV28 with TRBJ1-1; D is unresolved. The CDR3 is 12 amino acids. V lost 2 bases to trimming and J lost 5 bases, with 6 bases between them. Looked up from germline, CDR1 is MDHEN and CDR2 is SYDVKM. The CDR3 sequence is CASSLQWTEAFF. The CDR3 DNA reads as TGTGCCAGCAGTTTACAGTGGACTGAAGCTTTCTTT.

This clone was counted only a few times. The gene calls are TRBV4-3 and TRBJ1-4, with a tentative D call TRBD1 (6 bases). Germline V gives CDR1 LGHNA, CDR2 YSLEER. The CDR3 extends over 18 amino acids. V was cut by 2 bases and J by 8 bases, with 24 bases left in between. The CDR3 coding sequence is TGCGCCAGCAGCCAAACAATCCTACAGGGCCAAGGTAAAGAAAAACTGTTTTTT. Its protein product is CASSQTILQGQGKEKLFF.

This clone has more than one count but fewer than ten. The CDR3 loop reads CASSVTSGRYTGELFF. The CDR3 region has the DNA TGTGCCAGCAGCGTAACTAGCGGGCGCTACACCGGGGAGCTGTTTTTT. V and J are TRBV7-2 and TRBJ2-2, with 9 bases fitting TRBD2. Trimming took 5 bases from V and 3 from J; bases not matched to a gene: 7. This CDR3 is 16 amino acids long. The germline CDR1 and CDR2 sequences are SGHTA and FQGNSA.

This clone was counted a few times. The chain is built from TRBV6-6 and TRBJ2-3; 9 nucleotides line up with TRBD2. With V trimmed by 6 bases and J by 3 bases, 7 bases remained unmatched. CDR1 is MNHNY, CDR2 SVGAGI, per germline (reference sequence). The CDR3 covers 15 residues. The CDR3 DNA follows: TGTGCCAGCAGAAGTAGCGGGAGAGGGACAGATACGCAGTATTTT. Amino acids: CASRSSGRGTDTQYF.

The rearrangement uses TRBV28 and TRBJ2-1; 8 nucleotides match TRBD2. CDR3 length: 14 residues. V gave up 2 bases and J gave up 7 bases; unmatched junction bases: 4. From germline, CDR1 is MDHEN and CDR2 SYDVKM. CDR3 amino acids: CASSLTSGTNEQFF. As DNA, the CDR3 is TGTGCCAGCAGTTTAACTAGCGGTACTAATGAGCAGTTCTTC.

This clone was seen more than once but under ten times. The rearrangement uses TRBV30 and TRBJ2-1, with a weak D call TRBD2 (5 bases). Trimming left V 4 bases short and J 3 bases short, with 22 bases between. This CDR3 has 17 amino acids. Germline lookup yields CDR1 GTSNPN and CDR2 SVGIG (reference sequence). In DNA form, the CDR3 reads TGTGCCTGGACCAGGAGCGGAGGATCCCACCTCTACAATGAGCAGTTCTTC. Translated: CAWTRSGGSHLYNEQFF.

There are a few counts of this clone. The gene calls are TRBV30 and TRBJ1-3; possibly TRBD1 for D (6 bases). The CDR3 has 14 amino acids. V was trimmed by 4 bases and J by 1 base, leaving 11 bases between them. Germline loops: CDR1 GTSNPN, CDR2 SVGIG (reference sequence). CDR3 in DNA: TGTGCCTGGATTACCAGGGGATCTGGAAACACCATATATTTT. Protein product: CAWITRGSGNTIYF.

The rearrangement links TRBV7-2 to TRBJ2-7, with unresolved D. The CDR3 loop spans 13 amino acids. The V gene's germline CDR1 is SGHTA and CDR2 FQGNSA. The V end lost 5 bases, the J end lost 2 bases, and 10 bases lay between the germline ends. The CDR3 here is CASSVQVTYEQYF. The DNA of the CDR3 is TGTGCCAGCAGCGTGCAGGTGACCTACGAGCAGTACTTC.

A few counts support this clone. The rearrangement links TRBV11-1 to TRBJ2-7; D is undetermined. CDR1 SGHAT and CDR2 FQDESV come from the germline V gene (reference sequence). Between the trimmed V and J ends, which lost 5 bases and 9 bases, there was a span of 14 bases. The CDR3 is made up of 12 amino acids. CDR3 DNA sequence: TGTGCCAGCAGCCAAAAAGACGGAGTGCAGTACTTC. Translating gives CASSQKDGVQYF.

This chain joins TRBV15 and TRBJ2-3; tentatively, D is TRBD2 (6 bases). The CDR3 extends over 16 amino acids. Per the germline V gene, CDR1 is LNHNV and CDR2 is YYDKDF (reference sequence). The V and J ends lost 0 bases and 1 base respectively, with 11 bases between them. CDR3 protein: CATSRDNGGGTDTQYF. CDR3 nucleotides: TGTGCCACCAGCAGAGATAACGGAGGGGGCACAGATACGCAGTATTTT. Filled out from reference TRBV15 and TRBJ2-3, the complete variable domain reads DAMVIQNPRYQVTQFGKPVTLSCSQTLNHNVMYWYQQKSSQAPKLLFHYYDKDFNNEADTPDNFQSRRPNTSFCFLDIRSPGLGDTAMYLCATSRDNGGGTDTQYFGPGTRLTVL.